In this sample, the clone carrying this T cell receptor beta chain turned up a few times. Its target is not known. Germline V gene lookup returns CDR1 SGHRS and CDR2 YFSETQ. The CDR3 is 12 residues long. V dropped 2 bases and J dropped 2 bases, with 4 bases sitting between them. Here immunoSEQ multiplex PCR was the method, and the copy in TCRdb shows in-frame clones only, minus some. The repertoire includes fewer than 40,000 clones, 87% of them detected once, and 17% sits in the top ten. These data belong to a study of T cells in localized non-small cell lung cancer. General study findings and limits: Appearances in adjacent lung were noted for a median roughly 50 of the top 100 tumor clones. Without multi-region sequencing, intratumor heterogeneity could not be excluded. The study found T cell clonality highest in uninvolved adjacent lung, above tumor. Among blood samples, higher T cell density accompanied longer overall survival.

The V gene is TRBV5-1, the J gene TRBJ2-5; no clear D. The sequencing used peripheral blood mononuclear cells, collected before any cancer treatment. The source is a man aged 35-75 years with stage III lung adenocarcinoma. CDR3 coding DNA: TGCGCCAGCAGCTTAGATCAAGAGACCCAGTACTTC. Protein product: CASSLDQETQYF.